This T cell receptor (beta chain) is from a study of T cells in Graves' hyperthyroidism and ophthalmopathy. Findings of the study overall: Model predictions of ophthalmopathy came a median approximately 6.8 months before onset.

Looked up from germline, CDR1 is SNHLY and CDR2 is FYNNEI. Trimming removed 8 bases from V and 7 bases from J, with 14 bases in between. The CDR3 totals 13 residues. The investigators amplified TCR beta CDR3 regions from RNA transcripts. When the TCR CDR3 underwent first-round RT-PCR, the HTBI primer set was used. MiXCR, applied by TCRdb to the multiplex PCR reads, yields one record per CDR3 protein. The sample comprises about 840,000 distinct CDR3 sequences, 35% to 45% of which are singletons, and about 8.9% rests with the top ten. This clonotype was observed at least ten times. Its antigen is undetermined.

Sequencing was performed on blood. The sequence came from a man between 18 and 35 years old with Graves' hyperthyroidism. The chain recombines TRBV2 with TRBJ1-4; a possible D gene is TRBD1 (6 bases). CDR3 loop: CASLRTDGEKLFF. In DNA form, the CDR3 reads TGTGCCAGCCTTAGGACAGACGGTGAAAAACTGTTTTTT.